A selection of T cell receptor beta chains follows, all from one sample in a study of T cell repertoires in cytomegalovirus infection. TCRdb itself ran the reads through MiXCR, one entry per CDR3 protein. The table includes some 450,000 distinct CDR3 sequences, roughly 30% detected once. Sequencing was carried out using PBMCs. These receptors were collected from a human donor in good health (CMV status not recorded). Some clones in this sample may be carry-over from other donors' samples. The CDR3 runs from the conserved cysteine through the conserved F or W. D genes are given only for firm matches. Size values are once, few and many counts, or a class for expanded clones, and some rows have none.

>TRBV7-6|TRBJ2-6|TRBD1|many
TGTGCCAGCAGCCTTCGACAGGGACAGGCTGGGGCCAACGTCCTGACTTTC
CASSLRQGQAGANVLTF
>TRBV11-2|TRBJ2-7|NA|few
TGTGCCAGCAGCCAAAACGTGGACGAGCAGTACTTC
CASSQNVDEQYF
>TRBV7-2|TRBJ2-1|TRBD2|NA
TGTGCCAGCAGCTTTGGCGGGGGGGCGTATGAGCAGTTCTTC
CASSFGGGAYEQFF
>TRBV7-9|TRBJ2-7|NA|few
TGTGCCAGCAGCCAATTTAACGTACGAGGAGAGCAGTACTTC
CASSQFNVRGEQYF
>TRBV2|TRBJ1-6|NA|NA
TGTGCCAGCAGTTCCGGAACCCTGAGGTCACCCCTCCACTTT
CASSSGTLRSPLHF
>TRBV28|TRBJ1-2|NA|NA
TGTGCCAGCACCAGGGGTAGGGTAGGACGCTATGGCTACACCTTC
CASTRGRVGRYGYTF
>TRBV6-1|TRBJ2-7|NA|many
TGTGCCAGCAGTGCTGGGTCCTACGAGCAGTACTTC
CASSAGSYEQYF
>TRBV6-4|TRBJ2-1|TRBD2|NA
TGTGCCAGCAGTGAAGGACTAGTAACGCATGAGCAGTTCTTC
CASSEGLVTHEQFF
>TRBV7-7|TRBJ2-6|NA|NA
TGTGCCAGCAGCTTAGGACACCACTCTGGGGCCAACGTCCTGACTTTC
CASSLGHHSGANVLTF
>TRBV5-4|TRBJ1-6|NA|NA
TGTGCCAGCAGCTTGAGAACAAACTCTGGTGATTCACCCCTCCACTTT
CASSLRTNSGDSPLHF
>TRBV5-1|TRBJ2-3|NA|NA
TGCGCCAGCAGCTTGGCCACCCGCACAGATACGCAGTATTTT
CASSLATRTDTQYF
>TRBV6-6|TRBJ1-2|TRBD1|NA
TGTGCCAGCAGTTACCGGGACAGTTTCGCAGATGGCTACACCTTC
CASSYRDSFADGYTF
>TRBV9|TRBJ1-2|NA|NA
TGTGCCAGCAGCGTAGCTGACAGCTATGGCTACACCTTC
CASSVADSYGYTF
>TRBV19|TRBJ2-1|NA|NA
TGTGCCAGTGGGGGCTCCTACAATGAGCAGTTCTTC
CASGGSYNEQFF
>TRBV12-3/TRBV12-4|TRBJ1-1|TRBD1|few
TGTGCCAGCAGTGCTCTGACAGGGGGTACTGAAGCTTTCTTT
CASSALTGGTEAFF
>TRBV7-6|TRBJ2-7|TRBD1|few
TGTGCCAGCAGCTTAGATGGGACAGGGGGCCTCTACGAGCAGTACTTC
CASSLDGTGGLYEQYF
>TRBV12-3/TRBV12-4|TRBJ2-7|NA|NA
TGTGCCAGCAGTTCCTCCCATGAAGGATCCTACGAGCAGTACTTC
CASSSSHEGSYEQYF
>TRBV19|TRBJ2-7|TRBD2|NA
TGTGCCAGTAGTGACGGACTAGCGGGTTCCTACGAGCAGTACTTC
CASSDGLAGSYEQYF
>TRBV12-3/TRBV12-4|TRBJ2-7|TRBD2|many
TGTGCCAGCAGGGTAGCGGGGGGGGTGTACGAGCAGTACTTC
CASRVAGGVYEQYF
>TRBV4-1|TRBJ1-1|NA|NA
TGCTCCAGCAGCCAAGATTGGGGTTTCAACTCTGAAGCTTTCTTT
CSSSQDWGFNSEAFF
>TRBV29-1|TRBJ2-5|TRBD2|few
TGCAGCGTTGTTAGCGGGGTCGAGACCCAGTACTTC
CSVVSGVETQYF
>TRBV12-3/TRBV12-4|TRBJ2-7|NA|NA
TGTGCCAGCAGTGGACTTGGACAGTTCTACGAGCAGTACTTC
CASSGLGQFYEQYF
>TRBV7-2|TRBJ2-1|TRBD2|NA
TGTGCCAGCAGTACTAGCGGGGGGGAGTACAATGAGCAGTTCTTC
CASSTSGGEYNEQFF
>TRBV3-1|TRBJ2-1|TRBD2|NA
TGTGCCAGCAGCCCCAATCTCCCCCTCGGTGTAGGGACTAGCGGGGGAGGAGGGCAGTTCTTC
CASSPNLPLGVGTSGGGGQFF
>TRBV7-4|TRBJ2-7|NA|few
TGTGCCAGCAGCTCCCTGGCCGGGCCCTCCTACGAGCAGTACTTC
CASSSLAGPSYEQYF
>TRBV11-1|TRBJ1-1|TRBD1|few
TGTGCCAGCAGCTTATCGGGACAGACGAACACTGAAGCTTTCTTT
CASSLSGQTNTEAFF
>TRBV12-3/TRBV12-4|TRBJ2-4|NA|NA
TGTGCCAGCAGTAGGCCCGGCTTGGGGAACATTCAGTACTTC
CASSRPGLGNIQYF
>TRBV15|TRBJ1-2|TRBD1|NA
TGTGCCACCAGCACGGGGACAGGGGCTTATGGCTACACCTTC
CATSTGTGAYGYTF
>TRBV7-2|TRBJ1-1|TRBD1|NA
TGTGCCAGCCGCAGAGACAGGGGCAACACTGAAGCTTTCTTT
CASRRDRGNTEAFF
>TRBV7-4|TRBJ1-2|TRBD1|NA
TGTGCCAGCAGAGACAGGGGTACCGCTTATAACTATGGCTACACCTTC
CASRDRGTAYNYGYTF
>TRBV20-1|TRBJ2-7|TRBD2|NA
TGCAGTGCTAGAAGCTTAGCGGGGACGTACGAGCAGTACTTC
CSARSLAGTYEQYF
>TRBV12-3/TRBV12-4|TRBJ2-3|NA|NA
TGTGCCAGCAGTTTGTCGGCGGGGTTGCTAGAAGATACGCAGTATTTT
CASSLSAGLLEDTQYF
>TRBV29-1|TRBJ2-1|TRBD2|many
TGCAGCTCCAGGACTAGCGGGGTATACAATGAGCAGTTCTTC
CSSRTSGVYNEQFF
>TRBV6-2/TRBV6-3|TRBJ2-3|NA|NA
TGTGCCAGAATTTACTCGACTAACACAGTTACGCAGTATTTT
CARIYSTNTVTQYF
>TRBV12-3/TRBV12-4|TRBJ1-4|TRBD1|NA
TGTGCCAGCAGCCTGGGACAGGAAAAAAAACTGTTTTTT
CASSLGQEKKLFF
>TRBV6-5|TRBJ2-5|TRBD1|NA
TGTGCCAGCAGTTACTCGATAAACGGACAGGGATATTCGAGGGAGACCCAGTACTTC
CASSYSINGQGYSRETQYF
>TRBV7-2|TRBJ1-4|TRBD1|NA
TGTGCCAGCAGCTCGGGCCAGGGGGCTAAAAAACTGTTTTTT
CASSSGQGAKKLFF
>TRBV7-2|TRBJ2-2|NA|NA
TGTGCCAGCAGCGTGTTACCGGGACATGGCACCGGGGAGCTGTTTTTT
CASSVLPGHGTGELFF
>TRBV12-3/TRBV12-4|TRBJ1-1|NA|few
TGTGCCAGCACCCTTGGCGGCGGAGCTTTCTTT
CASTLGGGAFF
>TRBV18|TRBJ2-1|TRBD2|NA
TGTGCCAGCTCACCGGGACTAGCGGGGGGGCCTGGCGAGCAGTTCTTC
CASSPGLAGGPGEQFF
>TRBV19|TRBJ1-5|TRBD1|few
TGTGCCAGTAGTATGCTACAGGGGGGCGGTCAGCCCCAGCATTTT
CASSMLQGGGQPQHF
>TRBV5-1|TRBJ1-5|TRBD1|once
TGCGCCAGCAGCATCACAGGGGCGATGAATCAGCCCCAGCATTTT
CASSITGAMNQPQHF
>TRBV20-1|TRBJ1-1|NA|NA
TGCAGTGCTAAAGGGGGAGAGGTCGGATTT
CSAKGGEVGF
>TRBV6-6|TRBJ1-6|NA|NA
TGTGCCAGCACCCCGGACGGGATTTATAATTCACCCCTCCACTTT
CASTPDGIYNSPLHF
>TRBV2|TRBJ2-3|NA|NA
TGTGCCAGCGCCCCAGAGGTTGGAGATACGCAGTATTTT
CASAPEVGDTQYF
>TRBV19|TRBJ1-3|NA|few
TGTGCCAGTACCCTTAGCGGGACGATCGGCTATACCTCTGGAAACACCATATATTTT
CASTLSGTIGYTSGNTIYF
>TRBV12-3/TRBV12-4|TRBJ2-1|TRBD2|few
TGTGCCAGCAGTTTTCTACTAGCGGGGGATGTCTTACCCTACAATGAGCAGTTCTTC
CASSFLLAGDVLPYNEQFF
>TRBV5-4|TRBJ2-1|TRBD1|NA
TGTGCCAGCAGAACAGGGGACAATGAGCAGTTCTTC
CASRTGDNEQFF
>TRBV29-1|TRBJ1-1|NA|NA
TGCAGCGTTGATCAGGCTCGAGGGGTCCCGAACACTGAAGCTTTCTTT
CSVDQARGVPNTEAFF
>TRBV10-2|TRBJ1-4|NA|NA
TGCGCCAGCAGTGAGTCGCTGGGGGAAAAACTGTTTTTT
CASSESLGEKLFF
>TRBV11-2|TRBJ1-2|NA|once
TGTGCCAGCAGCTTTGGGGGGGAGACTTACTATGGCTACACCTTC
CASSFGGETYYGYTF
>TRBV28|TRBJ1-4|NA|few
TGTGCCAGCAGTTTAAGGCGCGTTCTGGCTAATGAAAAACTGTTTTTT
CASSLRRVLANEKLFF
>TRBV7-8|TRBJ1-5|NA|many
TGTGCCAGCAGCTCCGCCTTGAGAGTGTATAGCAATCAGCCCCAGCATTTT
CASSSALRVYSNQPQHF
>TRBV7-2|TRBJ1-1|NA|many
TGTGCCAGCAGCTCAGACAGCCGCGTCGCGGCTTTCTTT
CASSSDSRVAAFF
>TRBV6-2/TRBV6-3|TRBJ1-1|NA|NA
TGTGCCAGCAGTTACGTGGGGAAAACTGAAGCTTTCTTT
CASSYVGKTEAFF